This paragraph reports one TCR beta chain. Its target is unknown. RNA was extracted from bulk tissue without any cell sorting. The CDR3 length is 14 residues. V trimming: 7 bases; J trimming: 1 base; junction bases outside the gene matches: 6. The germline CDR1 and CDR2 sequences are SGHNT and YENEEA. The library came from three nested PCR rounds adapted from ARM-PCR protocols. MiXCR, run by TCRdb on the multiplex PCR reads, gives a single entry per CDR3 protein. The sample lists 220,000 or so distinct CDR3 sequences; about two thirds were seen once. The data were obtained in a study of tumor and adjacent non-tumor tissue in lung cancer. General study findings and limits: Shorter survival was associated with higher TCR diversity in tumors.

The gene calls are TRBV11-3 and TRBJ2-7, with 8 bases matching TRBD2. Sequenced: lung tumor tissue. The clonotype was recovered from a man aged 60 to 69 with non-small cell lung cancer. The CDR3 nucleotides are TGTGCCAGCACTCCGGGACTAGGGTCCTACGAGCAGTACTTC. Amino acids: CASTPGLGSYEQYF.